These T cell receptor beta chains were read from a single sample in a study of blood T cells in healthy people across ages. In TCRdb, the 5' RACE reads were re-called with MiXCR into one record per CDR3 protein. The sample records around 870,000 distinct CDR3 sequences, 25% to 35% being singletons. Sequencing was performed on blood. The receptor source for this set is an elderly woman in good health. The CDR3 runs from the conserved cysteine through the conserved F or W. The D gene is left open where the match is weak. Part of the rows lack a size; the others show once, few, many or a class for expanded clones.

V	J	size	D	DNA	CDR3
TRBV6-1	TRBJ2-2	few	-	TGTGCCAGCAGTGAAACGAACACCGGGGAGCTGTTTTTT	CASSETNTGELFF
TRBV19	TRBJ1-5	-	TRBD1	TGTGCCAGTAAGGAGACAGGGACTTATCAGCCCCAGCATTTT	CASKETGTYQPQHF
TRBV19	TRBJ2-1	-	-	TGTGCCAGTAGTACAATATCGTCGAACAATGAGCAGTTCTTC	CASSTISSNNEQFF
TRBV5-8	TRBJ1-2	many	-	TGTGCCAGCAGCTGGAAGGGGATTGGGAACTATGGCTACACCTTC	CASSWKGIGNYGYTF
TRBV2	TRBJ2-3	many	-	TGTGCCAGCCGGCTAGATTCGGGGCGGGTGGCGCAGTATTTT	CASRLDSGRVAQYF
TRBV20-1	TRBJ1-5	-	-	TGCAGTGCTATTGGGGGAAATAGCAATCAGCCCCAGCATTTT	CSAIGGNSNQPQHF
TRBV6-1	TRBJ2-5	-	-	TGTGCCAGCAGTGAATATGGGCGTGGAGTTCAAGAGACCCAGTACTTC	CASSEYGRGVQETQYF
TRBV20-1	TRBJ2-7	many	TRBD1	TGCAGTGCTAGAGATCCGGGACAGGGGAGAGGGTACGAGCAGTACTTC	CSARDPGQGRGYEQYF
TRBV4-3	TRBJ2-5	many	-	TGCGCCAGCAGCCAAGATATCATTAGCGGCCAAGAGACCCAGTACTTC	CASSQDIISGQETQYF
TRBV29-1	TRBJ2-1	-	TRBD1	TGCAGCGCCACCACAGGGACAGGTTGGGTCAATGAGCAGTTCTTC	CSATTGTGWVNEQFF
TRBV20-1	TRBJ2-5	once	-	TGCAGTGCTAGCGAAAAAGAGACCCAGTACTTC	CSASEKETQYF
TRBV11-2	TRBJ1-6	-	-	TGTGCCAGCAGCTTAATTCTTGGGGGTTCACCCCTCCACTTT	CASSLILGGSPLHF
TRBV4-3	TRBJ1-1	-	TRBD1	TGCGCCAGCAGCCAAGAGGACAGGGGGCGTAAGAACACTGAAGCTTTCTTT	CASSQEDRGRKNTEAFF
TRBV5-4	TRBJ2-1	-	-	TGTGCCAGCAGCCCTGAGACAGACCTCCCTGGGAATGAGCAGTTCTTC	CASSPETDLPGNEQFF
TRBV6-2/TRBV6-3	TRBJ2-3	many	-	TGTGCCAGCAGTTACTCCTTAGCGAGGAATACGCAGTATTTT	CASSYSLARNTQYF
TRBV6-2/TRBV6-3	TRBJ2-7	many	-	TGTGCCAGCAGTTCCTCGAGTAGGGCGAAGTACTTC	CASSSSSRAKYF
TRBV12-3/TRBV12-4	TRBJ2-5	-	-	TGTGCCAGCAGTCCCCTTTACCTTAATATAGCGGCTCAAGAGACCCAGTACTTC	CASSPLYLNIAAQETQYF
TRBV9	TRBJ2-3	few	TRBD2	TGTGCCAGCAGCATAGAGGGGCGGGGGGGCACAGATACGCAGTATTTT	CASSIEGRGGTDTQYF
TRBV7-2	TRBJ2-1	-	TRBD1	TGTGCCATTTCGACAGGGGGGTCCTACAATGAGCAGTTCTTC	CAISTGGSYNEQFF
TRBV5-5	TRBJ2-2	-	-	TGTGCCAGCAGCTCTGCGGGTGCCGATAACACCGGGGAGCTGTTTTTT	CASSSAGADNTGELFF
TRBV2	TRBJ2-1	many	-	TGTGCCAGCAGAGAGACAGTGGCAGTCTACAATGAGCAGTTCTTC	CASRETVAVYNEQFF
TRBV7-2	TRBJ1-3	-	-	TGTGCCACCCAGCCGACAGTGGTCTCTGGAAACACCATATATTTT	CATQPTVVSGNTIYF
TRBV29-1	TRBJ1-2	many	TRBD1	TGCAGCGTTGACGCCCGGACAGGGGGACTCTATGGCTACACCTTC	CSVDARTGGLYGYTF
TRBV9	TRBJ2-1	many	TRBD2	TGTGCCAGCAGCGTAGATAGCGGGGATTCCTACAATGAGCAGTTCTTC	CASSVDSGDSYNEQFF
TRBV2	TRBJ2-7	many	TRBD1	TGTGCCAGCAGTGGACAGGGCTACGAGCAGTACTTC	CASSGQGYEQYF
TRBV30	TRBJ1-6	-	TRBD1	TGTGCCTGGAGTATCCGGACAGGGAGACCCCTCCACTTT	CAWSIRTGRPLHF
TRBV12-3/TRBV12-4	TRBJ1-2	many	-	TGTGCCAGCAGCAGACAGGCTGATTCCTATGGCTACACCTTC	CASSRQADSYGYTF
TRBV20-1	TRBJ1-5	-	-	TGCAGTGCTTGGTTCCAGCAGGGTGCCTATCAGCCCCAGCATTTT	CSAWFQQGAYQPQHF
TRBV12-3/TRBV12-4	TRBJ2-1	-	TRBD2	TGTGCCAGCAGTTACATAACTAGCGGGAGGGGCAATGAGCAGTTCTTC	CASSYITSGRGNEQFF
TRBV20-1	TRBJ2-7	-	TRBD2	TGCAGTGCTAGAAGGCCCCGGGGGGGAGCGGGGGACTCCTACGAGCAGTACTTC	CSARRPRGGAGDSYEQYF
TRBV24-1	TRBJ1-2	few	-	TGTGCCACCAGTGATGGACGGGATGGCTACACCTTC	CATSDGRDGYTF
TRBV6-2/TRBV6-3	TRBJ1-1	few	-	TGTGCCAGCAGTTACTCAGGGGTCATGAGCACTGAAGCTTTCTTT	CASSYSGVMSTEAFF
TRBV3-1	TRBJ2-5	-	-	TGTGCCAGCAGCCAAGCGGACAGCCTAGAGGCCCAGTACTTC	CASSQADSLEAQYF
TRBV7-9	TRBJ1-4	few	-	TGTGCCAGCAGCCCGGGGGTAAAGGAAAAACTGTTTTTT	CASSPGVKEKLFF
TRBV27	TRBJ1-4	-	TRBD1	TGTGCCAGCAGTCGTCGACAGGGGTCAACTAATGAAAAACTGTTTTTT	CASSRRQGSTNEKLFF
TRBV30	TRBJ2-7	many	-	TGTGCCCAGAGTCCACTTCCAGCAGGGGTTGGCGAGCAGTACTTC	CAQSPLPAGVGEQYF
TRBV4-2	TRBJ2-3	many	-	TGTGCCAGCAGCCAAGAACCGGGTTCGGATACGCAGTATTTT	CASSQEPGSDTQYF
TRBV9	TRBJ2-7	many	TRBD2	TGTGCCAGCAGCGTAGCTACGGGGGGACTGAACTACGAGCAGTACTTC	CASSVATGGLNYEQYF
TRBV12-3/TRBV12-4	TRBJ2-3	-	TRBD2	TGTGCCAGCAATCTAGCGGTGAGAGCAGATGTGCAATATTTT	CASNLAVRADVQYF
TRBV3-1	TRBJ1-5	-	-	TGTGCCAGCAGCCGGGGGGGAGGGAGCAATCAGCCCCAGCATTTT	CASSRGGGSNQPQHF
TRBV24-1	TRBJ1-2	few	-	TGTGCCACCAGTGATTCCCCCGGTTATGGCTACACCTTC	CATSDSPGYGYTF
TRBV6-5	TRBJ1-2	-	-	TGTGCCAGCGCAAGGAGAGGACAGAACTATGGCTACACCTTC	CASARRGQNYGYTF
TRBV27	TRBJ1-4	few	-	-	CASSFGQGAEKRFF